Listed here are 3 T cell receptor beta chains from one sample, sequenced in a study of cytomegalovirus exposure and HLA in healthy donors. Method: immunoSEQ multiplex PCR; TCRdb's copy keeps in-frame clones and lacks some. The data show fewer than 80,000 clones, 96% seen once. Sequencing was performed on PBMCs. The receptors were gathered from a woman under 30 in good health and CMV-seropositive.

The chain carries TRBV15 and TRBJ2-1; 9 nucleotides align to TRBD2. The germline gives CDR1 LNHNV, CDR2 YYDKDF (reference sequence). The CDR3 covers 13 residues. V shed 0 bases and J 9 bases; nucleotides not matched to a gene: 0. Here the CDR3 reads CATSREREGEQFF. The CDR3 DNA follows: TGTGCCACCAGCAGAGAGCGGGAGGGTGAGCAGTTCTTC.

The chain carries TRBV7-8 and TRBJ2-7, with 9 bases fitting TRBD1. After removal of 5 bases from V and 3 bases from J, the junction contained 5 bases not matched to a gene. The CDR3 length is 14 residues. Germline V gene sequence: CDR1 SGHVS, CDR2 FQNEAQ. Here the CDR3 reads CASSLRDRDYEQYF. The CDR3 DNA is TGTGCCAGCAGCCTCCGGGACAGGGACTACGAGCAGTACTTC.

The chain uses TRBV28 and TRBJ2-7; D may be TRBD1 (6 bases). Germline loops: CDR1 MDHEN, CDR2 SYDVKM. The CDR3 contains 12 residues. V dropped 4 bases and J dropped 12 bases, with 16 bases sitting between them. The CDR3 DNA follows: TGTGCCAGCAGTTCCCCTCACAGGGACCGGTACTTC. This encodes CASSSPHRDRYF.